This TCR beta chain was profiled in a study of blood T cells in healthy people across ages. With a J-beta primer mix and a sample-barcoded 5' primer, a second PCR ran about 6 to 11 cycles. TCRdb fed the 5' RACE reads into MiXCR, producing one record per CDR3 protein. The sample lists 800,000 to 950,000 distinct CDR3 sequences, around 29% occurring once. Study findings and constraints: Age advanced and TCR beta diversity per million T cells fell, roughly linearly. Relative to aged donors, long-lived donors carried more naive CD4+ cells and displayed higher diversity.

Trimming took 5 bases from V and 3 from J, leaving 16 bases between them. CDR1 is MDHEN, CDR2 SYDVKM, per germline. This CDR3 has 15 residues. The table lists this clonotype with many counts. What it binds is not known. These data also featured in a second study, about T cells of mothers and their children. As that study records: The study obtained over 8 million TCR beta CDR3 reads per mother and 3 million to 3.5 million per child.

The rearrangement links TRBV28 to TRBJ2-5; D is unresolved. The sequence came from a woman aged 40 to 50 in good health. The sample taken for sequencing was blood. As DNA, the CDR3 is TGTGCCAGCAGTCCCCCCGGGCAGAATAAAGAGACCCAGTACTTC. Residues: CASSPPGQNKETQYF.